The 27 T cell receptor beta chains in this list originate from one sample, sequenced in a study of T cell responses to AZD1222 COVID-19 vaccine. Repertoires were generated with immunoSEQ multiplex PCR, while TCRdb's copy carries only in-frame clones and drops some. The sample includes 90,000 to 140,000 clones, roughly 87% seen only once; the top ten take approximately 5.1%. The specimen comprised peripheral blood, sampled on day 0 of AZD1222 vaccination. All receptors derive from an adult in good health.

The chain combines TRBV19 with TRBJ1-6; TRBD1 might be the D (6 bases). Trimming left V 2 bases short and J 7 bases short, with 18 bases between. The V gene's germline CDR1 is LNHDA and CDR2 SQIVND (reference sequence). This CDR3 comprises 17 residues. The CDR3 bases are TGTGCCAGTAGTATACTAAGCGGGGGCCAGGGGAATTCACCCCTCCACTTT. It is translated as CASSILSGGQGNSPLHF.

V is TRBV12-5 and J is TRBJ1-6; D unclear. The CDR3 consists of 13 residues. Trimming stripped 1 base from V and 10 bases from J, with 8 bases between. Germline CDR1 is LGHNT and CDR2 is FRNRAP. In nucleotides, the CDR3 is TGTGCTAGTGGTTTGGAGGGTGGATCACCCCTCCACTTT. This sequence encodes CASGLEGGSPLHF. Combining the CDR3 with reference TRBV12-5 and TRBJ1-6 gives the whole variable domain DARVTQTPRHKVTEMGQEVTMRCQPILGHNTVFWYRQTMMQGLELLAYFRNRAPLDDSGMPKDRFSAEMPDATLATLKIQPSEPRDSAVYFCASGLEGGSPLHFGNGTRLTVT.

The CDR3 region has the DNA TGCGCCAGCAGCCAAGATTGGGCTCCAGACGGGTATGGCTACACCTTC. Translating gives CASSQDWAPDGYGYTF. This chain links TRBV4-3 with TRBJ1-2; no reliable D call. In germline, CDR1 is LGHNA, CDR2 YSLEER. CDR3 length equals 16 residues. The V end was cut by 0 bases, the J end by 5 bases, with 16 bases between.

J is TRBJ1-2 and V is TRBV3-1 (or the pseudogene TRBV3-2); TRBD1 is a possible D gene (5 bases). The V gene lost 1 base and the J gene lost 8 bases, with 20 bases spanning the gap. The V gene's germline CDR1 is LGHDT and CDR2 YNNKEL (reference sequence). This CDR3 is built from 16 residues. In nucleotides, the CDR3 is TGTGCCAGCAGCCAAGGGGTCCCAGGGAGTATGGGCGGCTACACCTTC. This encodes CASSQGVPGSMGGYTF.

The rearrangement links TRBV6-8 to TRBJ2-7, with a possible D match to TRBD1 (6 bases). Deletions cut 7 bases from V and 3 bases from J, with 25 bases between. Germline V lookup: CDR1 MNHGY, CDR2 SAAAGT. This CDR3 spans 17 amino acids. The CDR3 nucleotides read TGTGCCAGCACCCACACCCGCGGCCCAGGGGAAATCTACGAGCAGTACTTC. Its translation: CASTHTRGPGEIYEQYF.

This chain joins TRBV7-9 and TRBJ1-2, with 9 nucleotides matching TRBD1. CDR3 size: 17 residues. Germline V CDR1 and CDR2: SEHNR, FQNEAQ (reference sequence). V dropped 2 bases and J dropped 7; count of bases not matched to a gene: 14. CDR3 in amino acids: CASSLSSGQGFRSGYTF. In DNA, the CDR3 is TGTGCCAGCAGCTTATCTTCGGGACAGGGATTTCGGAGTGGCTACACCTTC.

This sequence joins TRBV7-3 and TRBJ2-2; 8 nucleotides agree with TRBD1. The V segment lost 6 bases and the J segment 1 base; nucleotides outside the gene matches: 7. The CDR3 totals 16 residues. Germline V CDR1 and CDR2: SGHTA, FQGTGA. The CDR3 protein is CASSRTGGGNTGELFF. The CDR3 DNA sequence: TGTGCCAGCAGTCGCACAGGGGGAGGGAACACCGGGGAGCTGTTTTTT.

This clone was detected only once. The chain carries TRBV9 and TRBJ1-2; 8 nucleotides agree with TRBD1. The CDR3 length is 15 residues. Trimming removed 4 bases from V and 1 base from J; junction bases left unmatched: 6. Germline CDR1 reads SGDLS; CDR2 reads YYNGEE. The CDR3 nucleotides are TGTGCCAGCAGCCCGGGGACAGGACTTAACTATGGCTACACCTTC. Encoded protein: CASSPGTGLNYGYTF. The whole variable domain, remainder taken from reference TRBV9 and TRBJ1-2, is DSGVTQTPKHLITATGQRVTLRCSPRSGDLSVYWYQQSLDQGLQFLIQYYNGEERAKGNILERFSAQQFPDLHSELNLSSLELGDSALYFCASSPGTGLNYGYTFGSGTRLTVV.

This clone was seen more than once but under ten times. This rearrangement joins TRBV3-1 (or the pseudogene TRBV3-2) to TRBJ2-3; D is unclear. The CDR3 spans 14 residues. Looked up from germline, CDR1 is LGHDT and CDR2 is YNNKEL (reference sequence). The V and J ends lost 1 base and 1 base respectively, with 6 bases between them. This chain's CDR3 is CASSQAGRTDTQYF. The CDR3 bases are TGTGCCAGCAGCCAAGCGGGCCGCACAGATACGCAGTATTTT.

The chain joins TRBV5-4 to TRBJ1-1, with TRBD1 as a possible D gene (5 bases). The CDR3 runs to 13 residues. The V and J ends lost 6 bases and 7 bases respectively, with 16 bases between them. Germline V CDR1 and CDR2: SGHNT, YYREEE (reference sequence). CDR3 amino acids: CASTGEGGSEAFF. The CDR3 bases are TGTGCCAGCACGGGGGAAGGCGGTAGTGAAGCTTTCTTT.

V usage is TRBV5-1 and J usage is TRBJ1-6, with TRBD1 matching 7 bases. CDR3 size: 14 residues. Germline assignment: CDR1 SGHRS and CDR2 YFSETQ. V shed 4 bases, J shed 8 bases, and the junction held 6 bases outside the gene matches. In nucleotides, the CDR3 is TGCGCCAGCAGCCCACAGGGGCGGGATTCACCCCTCCACTTT. Protein sequence: CASSPQGRDSPLHF.

The chain couples TRBV7-9 to TRBJ1-4; D is perhaps TRBD1 (5 bases). The V and J ends lost 5 bases and 0 bases respectively, with 16 bases between them. The CDR3 runs 17 residues. The germline V gene has CDR1 SEHNR and CDR2 FQNEAQ (reference sequence). The CDR3 loop is CASSPQKQAATNEKLFF. CDR3 coding DNA: TGTGCCAGCAGCCCGCAAAAACAGGCGGCAACTAATGAAAAACTGTTTTTT.

The chain employs TRBV5-6 and TRBJ1-2, with a weak D call TRBD1 (5 bases). V was clipped by 4 bases and J by 4 bases, with 20 bases between them. Germline-derived CDR1 and CDR2 are SGHDT and YYEEEE. This CDR3 is built from 16 residues. CDR3 coding DNA: TGTGCCAGCAGCCGTTCCTTTGGTCAGGGCCTCTATGGCTACACCTTC. Translated: CASSRSFGQGLYGYTF.

V and J are TRBV20-1 and TRBJ1-6; D gene ambiguous. Germline V gene lookup returns CDR1 DFQATT and CDR2 SNEGSKA (reference sequence). V gave up 6 bases and J gave up 7 bases, with 7 bases separating them. The CDR3 has 11 residues. CDR3 protein: CSAGRNSPLHF. CDR3 bases: TGCAGTGCAGGGAGGAATTCACCCCTCCACTTT.

V gene TRBV19 combines with J gene TRBJ1-6, with D tentatively TRBD1 (6 bases). From germline, CDR1 is LNHDA and CDR2 SQIVND (reference sequence). The CDR3 contains 13 residues. V was clipped by 7 bases and J by 9 bases, with 13 bases between them. Here the CDR3 reads CASKYRETSPLHF. CDR3 nucleotides: TGTGCCAGTAAGTACAGGGAAACTTCACCCCTCCACTTT. Full variable domain (remainder filled in from reference TRBV19 and TRBJ1-6): DGGITQSPKYLFRKEGQNVTLSCEQNLNHDAMYWYRQDPGQGLRLIYYSQIVNDFQKGDIAEGYSVSREKKESFPLTVTSAQKNPTAFYLCASKYRETSPLHFGNGTRLTVT.

This chain links TRBV7-2 with TRBJ2-3; either TRBD1 or TRBD2 may fit D (5 bases each). Germline V gene lookup returns CDR1 SGHTA and CDR2 FQGNSA. The V end lost 4 bases, the J end lost 1 base, and 12 bases lay between the germline ends. The CDR3 runs 15 residues. CDR3 nucleotide sequence: TGTGCCAGCAGCTCGGCCCCGGGACGCACAGATACGCAGTATTTT. Protein: CASSSAPGRTDTQYF.

This clone was recorded only once. CDR3 DNA: TGTGCCAGCAGTTACGGGTTCTGGGGGAACACTGAAGCTTTCTTT. As protein: CASSYGFWGNTEAFF. V gene TRBV6-2 or TRBV6-3 combines with J gene TRBJ1-1; D is unclear. The germline CDR1 and CDR2 sequences are MNHEY and SVGEGT. The V and J ends lost 2 bases and 1 base respectively, with 11 bases between them. The CDR3 extends over 15 amino acids.

The genes are TRBV18 and TRBJ1-6, with D unclear. Between the trimmed V and J ends, which lost 3 bases and 7 bases, there was a span of 7 bases. Germline values: CDR1 KGHSH, CDR2 LQKENI. This CDR3 has 13 amino acids. CDR3 coding DNA: TGTGCCAGCTCACCGGGGTTGAATTCACCCCTCCACTTT. Amino acids: CASSPGLNSPLHF.

This chain joins TRBV10-3 and TRBJ1-5, with 10 positions matching TRBD1. The germline V gene encodes CDR1 ENHRY and CDR2 SYGVKD. This CDR3 contains 14 residues. V was clipped by 8 bases and J by 5 bases; unmatched bases: 6. The CDR3 bases are TGTGCCATCGCCCCAGACAGGGGGCATCAGCCCCAGCATTTT. It is translated as CAIAPDRGHQPQHF.

The gene calls are TRBV7-9 and TRBJ1-1, with TRBD1 as a possible D gene (5 bases). V was shortened by 4 bases and J by 6 bases, with 21 bases between the two germline ends. Per germline, CDR1 SEHNR and CDR2 FQNEAQ (reference sequence). CDR3 length: 16 residues. The CDR3 sequence is CASSSRSVGDKAEAFF. CDR3 nucleotide sequence: TGTGCCAGCAGCTCCCGCTCGGTGGGGGATAAGGCTGAAGCTTTCTTT.

This clone turned up a few times. The chain joins TRBV12-3 or TRBV12-4 to TRBJ2-5; the D gene is possibly TRBD1 (6 bases). Trimming removed 3 bases from V and 5 bases from J, with 10 bases in between. CDR3 length: 13 residues. In DNA form, the CDR3 reads TGTGCCAGCAGTTTTGGCAGGGGTGAGACCCAGTACTTC. Its translation is CASSFGRGETQYF.

This chain uses TRBV6-2 or TRBV6-3 with TRBJ1-5; D ambiguous. CDR3 length: 15 amino acids. Per the germline V gene, CDR1 is MNHEY and CDR2 is SVGEGT. V dropped 2 bases and J dropped 5 bases, with 13 bases sitting between them. For the CDR3, the DNA is TGTGCCAGCAGTTACGTCGATACAGAATATCAGCCCCAGCATTTT. Its translation: CASSYVDTEYQPQHF.

This clone is a singleton in its sample. The genes are TRBV7-2 and TRBJ2-3; D not resolved. The V end lost 1 base, the J end lost 7 bases, and 6 bases lay between the germline ends. This CDR3 comprises 12 residues. Germline-derived CDR1 and CDR2 are SGHTA and FQGNSA. The DNA for the CDR3 is TGTGCCAGCAGCTTAGTAGTGCATACGCAGTATTTT. Amino acids: CASSLVVHTQYF.

This rearrangement joins TRBV5-8 to TRBJ2-3; D might be TRBD2 (6 bases). V was cut by 2 bases and J by 2 bases, with 21 bases left in between. The CDR3 has 18 amino acids. CDR1 and CDR2 (germline): SGHTS, YDEGEE. The CDR3 DNA follows: TGTGCCAGCAGCTTAGGTAGCGGAGAAACTATATACACAGATACGCAGTATTTT. Encoded protein: CASSLGSGETIYTDTQYF.

The J gene is TRBJ1-5, the V gene TRBV5-6, with D uncertain. The CDR3 runs to 12 residues. With 2 bases removed from V and 0 bases from J, the gap between germline ends came to 0 bases. Germline CDR1 reads SGHDT; CDR2 reads YYEEEE. Here the CDR3 DNA reads TGTGCCAGCAGCTTTAGCAATCAGCCCCAGCATTTT. It codes for CASSFSNQPQHF.

The rearrangement joins TRBV6-2 or TRBV6-3 to TRBJ1-5; the match to TRBD1 covers 9 bases. Trimming at V came to 5 bases and at J to 6 bases, leaving 11 bases not matched to a gene. The CDR3 length is 16 residues. Looked up from germline, CDR1 is MNHEY and CDR2 is SVGEGT. The CDR3 region is CASSTPGQGAFQPQHF. The DNA for the CDR3 is TGTGCCAGCAGTACACCGGGACAGGGCGCCTTTCAGCCCCAGCATTTT.

Sample share makes this clone medium-sized. The chain employs TRBV7-2 and TRBJ2-2, with a weak D call TRBD2 (6 bases). Germline CDR1 reads SGHTA; CDR2 reads FQGNSA. This CDR3 has 17 residues. The germline V and J ends were trimmed by 6 bases and 1 base, with 18 bases remaining between them. The CDR3 spells CASSHLPGAGNTGELFF. As DNA, the CDR3 is TGTGCCAGCAGTCATCTACCTGGAGCGGGGAACACCGGGGAGCTGTTTTTT.